These 14 T cell receptor beta chains originate from one sample sequenced in a study of beta chain features in type 1 diabetes (dated by TCRdb to 2016 to 2019). Libraries were made using the immunoSEQ multiplex PCR assay. The entire amount of isolated RNA was reverse transcribed using the High Capacity cDNA Reverse Transcription Kit, so the sequenced TCRB transcripts were expressed ones. The source is immuneACCESS, and TCRdb retained only in-frame sequences with V and J called. Part of the clones is not carried over; for the studies checked, unresolved V genes explain less than half of this, and the remainder is unexplained. The table for this sample lists about 900,000 clones; roughly 15% of them were counted only once. 0.02% to 0.025% of the sample goes to the ten largest clones. The sample taken for sequencing was naive CD4+ T cells from blood. What this sample's cell subset or site label stands for: true naive CD4+ T cells. These receptors were collected from a woman younger than 35 in good health.

This clone was observed a handful of times. The V call is TRBV18, the J call TRBJ1-1; no definite D call. The CDR3 covers 15 residues. V lost 4 bases and J 1 base, leaving 13 bases between the germline ends. Germline-derived CDR1 and CDR2 are KGHSH and LQKENI. For the CDR3, the DNA is TGTGCCAGCTCACAACAATGGACGGGGAACACTGAAGCTTTCTTT. Translation gives CASSQQWTGNTEAFF.

The J gene is TRBJ1-1, the V gene TRBV28; D not certain. Trimming removed 11 bases at V and 2 bases at J, with 3 bases between. The CDR3 is 9 residues long. From germline, CDR1 is MDHEN and CDR2 SYDVKM. For the CDR3, the DNA is TGTGCCGGCAACACTGAAGCTTTCTTT. Its protein product is CAGNTEAFF. Combining the CDR3 with reference TRBV28 and TRBJ1-1 gives the whole variable domain DVKVTQSSRYLVKRTGEKVFLECVQDMDHENMFWYRQDPGLGLRLIYFSYDVKMKEKGDIPEGYSVSREKKERFSLILESASTNQTSMYLCAGNTEAFFGQGTRLTVV.

Remarks on this clone: With a much larger clone just one base away, this may be a read error. The CDR3 spells CASSLTGELFF. CDR3 sequence (DNA): TGTGCCAGCAGTTTAACCGGGGAGCTGTTTTTT. V is TRBV9 and J is TRBJ2-2; D unclear. The germline CDR1 and CDR2 sequences are SGDLS and YYNGEE. Trimming cost V 5 bases and J 5 bases, with 4 bases left between them. This CDR3 contains 11 residues.

The chain links TRBV5-4 to TRBJ2-1, with 8 bases aligning to TRBD2. V lost 0 bases, J lost 5 bases, and 7 bases stayed unmatched. Looked up from germline, CDR1 is SGHNT and CDR2 is YYREEE (reference sequence). This CDR3 spans 16 amino acids. The CDR3 DNA follows: TGTGCCAGCAGCTTGGGAGTAGGGACTAGGCACAATGAGCAGTTCTTC. Protein sequence: CASSLGVGTRHNEQFF.

V gene TRBV20-1 combines with J gene TRBJ2-7; D is unresolved. CDR3 size: 11 residues. Trimming cost V 3 bases and J 3 bases, with 6 bases left between them. Per the germline V gene, CDR1 is DFQATT and CDR2 is SNEGSKA (reference sequence). The CDR3 DNA is TGCAGTGCTAGTCATATCTACGAGCAGTACTTC. Encoded protein: CSASHIYEQYF.

V usage is TRBV9 and J usage is TRBJ2-3; 9 nucleotides match TRBD2. V lost 2 bases, J lost 1 base, and 5 bases stayed unmatched. The CDR3 covers 16 residues. Germline CDR1 is SGDLS and CDR2 is YYNGEE. CDR3 bases: TGTGCCAGCAGCGTGGGTAGCGGGAGTGGCACAGATACGCAGTATTTT. This sequence encodes CASSVGSGSGTDTQYF.

V usage is TRBV19 and J usage is TRBJ1-2; 9 bases agree with TRBD1. Germline lookup yields CDR1 LNHDA and CDR2 SQIVND (reference sequence). The length of the CDR3 is 13 residues. The J segment lost 5 bases and the V segment lost 6 bases, leaving 4 bases of the junction unmatched. DNA of the CDR3: TGTGCCAGTAGAACAGGGGGCCGGTATGGCTACACCTTC. Translated, it gives CASRTGGRYGYTF. The entire variable domain, with the rest obtained from reference TRBV19 and TRBJ1-2, is as follows: DGGITQSPKYLFRKEGQNVTLSCEQNLNHDAMYWYRQDPGQGLRLIYYSQIVNDFQKGDIAEGYSVSREKKESFPLTVTSAQKNPTAFYLCASRTGGRYGYTFGSGTRLTVV.

The gene calls are TRBV7-8 and TRBJ2-5, with 8 bases lining up with TRBD1. Germline CDR1 is SGHVS and CDR2 is FQNEAQ. CDR3 length equals 14 residues. J was trimmed by 2 bases and V by 3 bases; bases with no gene match: 2. The CDR3 loop reads CASSLRTGQETQYF. CDR3 coding DNA: TGTGCCAGCAGCTTGAGGACAGGGCAAGAGACCCAGTACTTC.

There are a few counts of this clone. The chain has TRBV7-9 and TRBJ2-1; 11 positions agree with TRBD2. V dropped 5 bases and J dropped 6; count of bases not matched to a gene: 0. Germline assignment: CDR1 SEHNR and CDR2 FQNEAQ (reference sequence). There are 13 residues in the CDR3. CDR3 DNA: TGTGCCAGCAGCACTAGCGGGAGCAATGAGCAGTTCTTC. Translating gives CASSTSGSNEQFF.

The genes are TRBV18 and TRBJ1-1; perhaps TRBD1 as D (6 bases). Per germline, CDR1 KGHSH and CDR2 LQKENI. Trimming left V 8 bases short and J 1 base short, with 8 bases between. The CDR3 totals 12 residues. The CDR3 region is CASAQGNTEAFF. CDR3 nucleotide sequence: TGTGCCAGCGCACAGGGGAACACTGAAGCTTTCTTT. The full variable domain, rest sourced from reference TRBV18 and TRBJ1-1, is NAGVMQNPRHLVRRRGQEARLRCSPMKGHSHVYWYRQLPEEGLKFMVYLQKENIIDESGMPKERFSAEFPKEGPSILRIQQVVRGDSAAYFCASAQGNTEAFFGQGTRLTVV.

CDR3 coding DNA: TGTGCCAGCAGTTTTCTTCGGCAAGAGCAGTTCTTC. It encodes CASSFLRQEQFF. V and J are TRBV28 and TRBJ2-1, with D uncertain. This CDR3 comprises 12 residues. Trimming removed 3 bases from V and 10 bases from J, with 10 bases in between. From germline, CDR1 is MDHEN and CDR2 SYDVKM. Full variable domain (missing parts from reference TRBV28 and TRBJ2-1): DVKVTQSSRYLVKRTGEKVFLECVQDMDHENMFWYRQDPGLGLRLIYFSYDVKMKEKGDIPEGYSVSREKKERFSLILESASTNQTSMYLCASSFLRQEQFFGPGTRLTVL.

This clone has just a few counts. This rearrangement joins TRBV4-2 to TRBJ1-1; unclear D gene. V lost 2 bases and J lost 1, with 11 bases in between. Germline V CDR1 and CDR2: LGHNA, YNFKEQ. CDR3 length: 15 residues. The CDR3 spells CASSQRGGPNTEAFF. DNA of the CDR3: TGTGCCAGCAGCCAACGAGGTGGGCCGAACACTGAAGCTTTCTTT.

The rearrangement uses TRBV5-1 and TRBJ1-4; D possibly corresponds to TRBD1 (5 bases). Germline V gene data show CDR1 as SGHRS and CDR2 as YFSETQ. Trimming cost V 0 bases and J 4 bases, with 10 bases left between them. The CDR3 contains 15 residues. This CDR3 is CASSLVAGINEKLFF. The CDR3 DNA reads TGCGCCAGCAGCTTGGTGGCAGGGATTAATGAAAAACTGTTTTTT.

Only a few counts were recorded for this clone. The J gene is TRBJ2-7, the V gene TRBV5-1, with D possibly being TRBD1 (6 bases). Trimming left V 5 bases short and J 2 bases short, with 11 bases between. The germline CDR1 and CDR2 sequences are SGHRS and YFSETQ. The CDR3 is 13 residues long. The CDR3 DNA reads TGCGCCAGCAGAGACAGGCTCACCTACGAGCAGTACTTC. Translation gives CASRDRLTYEQYF. The complete variable domain, with remaining parts taken from reference TRBV5-1 and TRBJ2-7, reads KAGVTQTPRYLIKTRGQQVTLSCSPISGHRSVSWYQQTPGQGLQFLFEYFSETQRNKGNFPGRFSGRQFSNSRSEMNVSTLELGDSALYLCASRDRLTYEQYFGPGTRLTVT.